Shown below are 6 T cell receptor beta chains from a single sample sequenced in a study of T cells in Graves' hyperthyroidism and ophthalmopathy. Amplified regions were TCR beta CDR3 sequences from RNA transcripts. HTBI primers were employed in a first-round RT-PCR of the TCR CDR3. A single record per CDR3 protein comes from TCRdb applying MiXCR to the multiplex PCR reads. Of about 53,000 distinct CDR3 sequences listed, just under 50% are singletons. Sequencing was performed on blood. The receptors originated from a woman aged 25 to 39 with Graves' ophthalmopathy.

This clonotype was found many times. Written as DNA, the CDR3 is TGCAGCGTCAGGACAGGGCGGGCTAATGAAAAACTGTTTTTT. Protein product: CSVRTGRANEKLFF. The gene calls are TRBV29-1 and TRBJ1-4, with TRBD1 matching over 8 bases. Germline lookup yields CDR1 SQVTM and CDR2 ANQGSEA. V shed 6 bases and J 3 bases; nucleotides not matched to a gene: 6. This CDR3 comprises 14 residues. Drawing the rest from reference TRBV29-1 and TRBJ1-4, the complete variable domain is SAVISQKPSRDICQRGTSLTIQCQVDSQVTMMFWYRQQPGQSLTLIATANQGSEATYESGFVIDKFPISRPNLTFSTLTVSNMSPEDSSIYLCSVRTGRANEKLFFGSGTQLSVL.

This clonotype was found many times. CDR3 sequence (DNA): TGCGCCAGCAGTGAGTCGAGGGGCTGGGGACAGGGTCCCAATGAGCAGTTCTTC. This encodes CASSESRGWGQGPNEQFF. The gene calls are TRBV10-1 and TRBJ2-1; 9 bases are a match to TRBD1. Germline V gives CDR1 WNHNN, CDR2 SYGVQD (reference sequence). Trimming took 0 bases from V and 6 from J; bases not matched to a gene: 12. CDR3 length: 18 amino acids.

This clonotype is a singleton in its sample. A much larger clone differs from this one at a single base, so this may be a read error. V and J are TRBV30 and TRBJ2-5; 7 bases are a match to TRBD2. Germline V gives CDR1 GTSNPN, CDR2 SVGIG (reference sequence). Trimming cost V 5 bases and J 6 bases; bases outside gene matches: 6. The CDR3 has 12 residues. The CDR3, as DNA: TGTGCCTGGGGGGGGGGGGAAAAGACCCAGTACTTC. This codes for CAWGGGEKTQYF.

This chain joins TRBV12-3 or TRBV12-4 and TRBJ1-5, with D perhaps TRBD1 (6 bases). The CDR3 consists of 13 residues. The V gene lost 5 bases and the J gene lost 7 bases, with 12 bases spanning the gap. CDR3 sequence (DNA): TGTGCCAGCAGTCTCGGGGGGGCCCAGCCCCAGCATTTT. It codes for CASSLGGAQPQHF.

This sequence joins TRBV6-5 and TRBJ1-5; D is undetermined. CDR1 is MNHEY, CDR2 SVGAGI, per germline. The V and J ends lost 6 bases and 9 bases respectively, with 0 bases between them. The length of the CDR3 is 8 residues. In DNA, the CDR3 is TGTGCCAGCAGGCCCCAGCATTTT. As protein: CASRPQHF.

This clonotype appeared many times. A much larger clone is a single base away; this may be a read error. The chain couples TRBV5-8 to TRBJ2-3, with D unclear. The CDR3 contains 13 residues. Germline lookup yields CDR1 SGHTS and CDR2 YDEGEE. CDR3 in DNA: TGTGCCAGCGGCTTCCCTAGCACAGATACGCAGTATTTT. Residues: CASGFPSTDTQYF.